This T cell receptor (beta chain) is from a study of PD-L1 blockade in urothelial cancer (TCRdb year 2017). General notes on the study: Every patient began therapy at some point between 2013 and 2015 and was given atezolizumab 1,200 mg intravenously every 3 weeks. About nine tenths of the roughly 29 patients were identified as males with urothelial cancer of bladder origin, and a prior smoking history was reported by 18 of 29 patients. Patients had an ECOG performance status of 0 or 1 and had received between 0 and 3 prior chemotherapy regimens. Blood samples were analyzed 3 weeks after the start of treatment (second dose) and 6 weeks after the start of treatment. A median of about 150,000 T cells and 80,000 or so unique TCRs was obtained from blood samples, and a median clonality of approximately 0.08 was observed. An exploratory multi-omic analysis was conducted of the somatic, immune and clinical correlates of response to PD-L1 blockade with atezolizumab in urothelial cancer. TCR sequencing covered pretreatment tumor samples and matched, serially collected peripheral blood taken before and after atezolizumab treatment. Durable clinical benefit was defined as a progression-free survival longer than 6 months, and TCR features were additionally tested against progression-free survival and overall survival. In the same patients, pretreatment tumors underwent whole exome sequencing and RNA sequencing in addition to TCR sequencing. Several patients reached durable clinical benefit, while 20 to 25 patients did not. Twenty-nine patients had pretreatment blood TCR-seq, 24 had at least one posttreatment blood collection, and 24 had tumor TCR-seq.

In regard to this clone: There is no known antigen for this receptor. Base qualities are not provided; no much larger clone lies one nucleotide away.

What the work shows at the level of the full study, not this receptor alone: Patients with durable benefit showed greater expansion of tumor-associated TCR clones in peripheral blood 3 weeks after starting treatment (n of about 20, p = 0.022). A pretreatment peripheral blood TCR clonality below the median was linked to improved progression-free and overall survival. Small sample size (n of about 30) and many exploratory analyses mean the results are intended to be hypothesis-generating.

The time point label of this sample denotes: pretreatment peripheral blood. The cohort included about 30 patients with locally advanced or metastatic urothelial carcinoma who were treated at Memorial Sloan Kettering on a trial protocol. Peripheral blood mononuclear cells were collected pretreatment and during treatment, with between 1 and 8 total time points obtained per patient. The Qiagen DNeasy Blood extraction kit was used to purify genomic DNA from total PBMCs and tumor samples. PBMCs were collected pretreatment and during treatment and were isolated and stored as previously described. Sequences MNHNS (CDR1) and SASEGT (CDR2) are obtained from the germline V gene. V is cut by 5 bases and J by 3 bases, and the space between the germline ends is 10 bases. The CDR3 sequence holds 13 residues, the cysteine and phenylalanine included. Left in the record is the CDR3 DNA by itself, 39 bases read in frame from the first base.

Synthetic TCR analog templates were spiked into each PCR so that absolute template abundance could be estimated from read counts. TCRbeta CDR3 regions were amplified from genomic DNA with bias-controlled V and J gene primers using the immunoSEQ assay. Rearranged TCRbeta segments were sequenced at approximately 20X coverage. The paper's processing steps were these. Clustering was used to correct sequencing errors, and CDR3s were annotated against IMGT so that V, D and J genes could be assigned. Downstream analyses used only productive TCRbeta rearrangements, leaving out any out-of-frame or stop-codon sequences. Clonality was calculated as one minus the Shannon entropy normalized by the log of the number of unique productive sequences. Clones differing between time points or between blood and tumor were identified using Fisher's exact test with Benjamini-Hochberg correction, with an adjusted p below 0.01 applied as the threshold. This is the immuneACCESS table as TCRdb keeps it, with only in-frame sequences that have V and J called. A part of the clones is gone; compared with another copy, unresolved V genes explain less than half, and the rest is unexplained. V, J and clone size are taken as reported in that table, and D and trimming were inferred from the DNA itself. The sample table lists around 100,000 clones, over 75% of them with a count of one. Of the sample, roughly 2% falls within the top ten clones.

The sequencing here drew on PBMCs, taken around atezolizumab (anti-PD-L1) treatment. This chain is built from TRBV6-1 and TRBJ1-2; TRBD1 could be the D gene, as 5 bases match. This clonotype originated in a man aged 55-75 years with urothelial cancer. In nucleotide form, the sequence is TGTGCCAGCAGTCCGATCAGGGACTATGGCTACACCTTC. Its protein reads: CASSPIRDYGYTF.